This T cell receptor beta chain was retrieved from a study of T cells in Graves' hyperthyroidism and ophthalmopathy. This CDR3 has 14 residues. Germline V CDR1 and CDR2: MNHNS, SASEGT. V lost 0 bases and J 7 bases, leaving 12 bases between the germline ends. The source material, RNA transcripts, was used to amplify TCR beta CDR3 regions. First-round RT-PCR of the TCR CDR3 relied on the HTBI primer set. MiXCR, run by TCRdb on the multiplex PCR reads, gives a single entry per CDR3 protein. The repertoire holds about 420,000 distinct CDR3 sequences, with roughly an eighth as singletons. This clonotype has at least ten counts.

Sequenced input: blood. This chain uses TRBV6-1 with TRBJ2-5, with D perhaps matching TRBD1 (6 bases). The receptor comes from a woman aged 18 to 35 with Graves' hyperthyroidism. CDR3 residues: CASSEATGFGTQYF. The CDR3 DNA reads TGTGCCAGCAGTGAAGCCACAGGGTTCGGGACCCAGTACTTC.